This T cell receptor (beta chain) was found in a study of PD-L1 blockade in urothelial cancer. Looking at the study overall: Blood samples contained a median about 140,000 T cells.

The trim removed 6 bases at V and 4 bases at J, leaving 2 bases unmatched. In germline, CDR1 is MDHEN, CDR2 SYDVKM. The CDR3 is 13 amino acids. The time point is: pretreatment peripheral blood. Sequencing used immunoSEQ multiplex PCR; TCRdb keeps in-frame clones, though not all of them. The table includes approximately 94,000 clones, around 90% detected once. The source was PBMCs, collected around atezolizumab (anti-PD-L1) treatment. The rearrangement uses TRBV28 and TRBJ1-2, with TRBD1 matching 10 bases. The clonotype was recovered from a man aged 60-69 years with urothelial cancer. DNA of the CDR3: TGTGCCAGCAGGGGACAGGGGTCCTATGGCTACACCTTC. As protein: CASRGQGSYGYTF.